Below, 24 T cell receptor beta chains from the same sample are listed, as sequenced in a study of PD-1 blockade in classical Hodgkin lymphoma. The method was immunoSEQ multiplex PCR; TCRdb's version includes in-frame clones alone and lacks a portion of them. The sample comprises fewer than 20,000 clones, around four fifths of which are singletons, and 7.5% to 9.5% rests with the top ten. Time point denoted: newly diagnosed, previously untreated cHL patient sample. Sequencing was carried out using peripheral blood mononuclear cells (PBMCs). These receptors were collected from a human donor with classical Hodgkin lymphoma.

This chain uses TRBV19 with TRBJ2-1; the D call may be TRBD1 or TRBD2 (5 bases each). V lost 10 bases, J lost 6 bases, and 22 bases lay in between. The germline V gene encodes CDR1 LNHDA and CDR2 SQIVND (reference sequence). This CDR3 comprises 15 residues. As DNA, the CDR3 is TGTGCCACCTCACGTTCACTCCCAGGGAGCAATGAGCAGTTCTTC. Translated, it gives CATSRSLPGSNEQFF.

The chain is built from TRBV7-8 and TRBJ1-4; no clear D gene. The CDR3 consists of 14 residues. The V end was cut by 1 base, the J end by 8 bases, with 11 bases between. CDR1 is SGHVS and CDR2 is FQNEAQ in the germline V gene. The CDR3 here is CASSLGGLEEKLFF. CDR3 DNA sequence: TGTGCCAGCAGCTTAGGGGGATTGGAAGAAAAACTGTTTTTT.

The chain couples TRBV4-2 to TRBJ1-2, with D perhaps TRBD1 (5 bases). V shed 3 bases and J shed 3 bases, with 11 bases lying between them. This CDR3 has 14 residues. The germline V gene has CDR1 LGHNA and CDR2 YNFKEQ. CDR3 nucleotides: TGTGCCAGCAGCCACGGGGACGGCGACTATGGCTACACCTTC. Translating gives CASSHGDGDYGYTF.

V and J are TRBV19 and TRBJ2-4, with D unclear. Between the trimmed V and J ends, which lost 1 base and 9 bases, there was a span of 7 bases. The CDR3 extends over 12 amino acids. CDR1 and CDR2 from the germline V gene are LNHDA and SQIVND (reference sequence). The CDR3 spells CASSIGETIQYF. CDR3 DNA: TGTGCCAGTAGTATAGGGGAAACCATTCAGTACTTC.

Only a few counts were recorded for this clone. This sequence joins TRBV6-1 and TRBJ2-3, with 12 bases matching TRBD2. This CDR3 spans 15 amino acids. In germline, CDR1 is MNHNS, CDR2 SASEGT. The trim removed 2 bases at V and 4 bases at J, leaving 1 base unmatched. This chain's CDR3 is CASSELAGGPDTQYF. In nucleotides, the CDR3 is TGTGCCAGCAGTGAACTAGCGGGAGGGCCAGATACGCAGTATTTT.

The chain employs TRBV5-1 and TRBJ2-5; D is unclear. Trimming cost V 0 bases and J 4 bases, with 7 bases left between them. The CDR3 is made up of 13 amino acids. Germline CDR1 and CDR2: SGHRS and YFSETQ. The CDR3 coding sequence is TGCGCCAGCAGCTTGGCCAGAGGAGAGACCCAGTACTTC. This codes for CASSLARGETQYF.

In this sample, this clone turned up once. The chain uses TRBV10-1 and TRBJ2-3, with D hard to call. CDR1 is WNHNN, CDR2 SYGVQD, per germline (reference sequence). The length of the CDR3 is 13 residues. V was trimmed by 5 bases and J by 2 bases, leaving 8 bases between them. The CDR3, as DNA: TGCGCCAGCAGTCTGGCTTTCACAGATACGCAGTATTTT. It codes for CASSLAFTDTQYF.

This clone was detected once. V is TRBV11-1 and J is TRBJ2-1; the D gene is possibly TRBD2 (6 bases). Germline CDR1 SGHAT, CDR2 FQDESV (reference sequence). The CDR3 has 14 amino acids. V lost 1 base and J 8 bases, leaving 12 bases between the germline ends. CDR3 DNA sequence: TGTGCCAGCAGCTTAGGGGGATGGGAGGATGAGCAGTTCTTC. Translating it yields CASSLGGWEDEQFF.

The J gene is TRBJ1-1, the V gene TRBV6-1, with D tentatively TRBD1 (5 bases). The CDR3 spans 16 residues. Trimming removed 2 bases at V and 3 bases at J, with 16 bases between. Germline assignment: CDR1 MNHNS and CDR2 SASEGT. CDR3 protein: CASSEYGQGSDTEAFF. CDR3 coding DNA: TGTGCCAGCAGTGAATATGGGCAGGGAAGTGACACTGAAGCTTTCTTT.

There are a few counts of this clone. The chain joins TRBV6-4 to TRBJ2-2; 7 bases agree with TRBD2. With V trimmed by 0 bases and J by 5 bases, 6 bases remained unmatched. The CDR3 runs 16 residues. CDR1 and CDR2 (germline): MRHNA, SNTAGT. CDR3: CASSDSGAGDTGELFF. For the CDR3, the DNA is TGTGCCAGCAGTGACTCGGGTGCGGGAGATACCGGGGAGCTGTTTTTT.

This clone was detected only a few times. The DNA of the CDR3 is TGTGCCAGCAGGGATCGAACTAATGAAAAACTGTTTTTT. Encoded protein: CASRDRTNEKLFF. The chain is built from TRBV28 and TRBJ1-4; unclear D gene. Germline CDR1 MDHEN, CDR2 SYDVKM. The CDR3 totals 13 residues. Trimming took off 6 bases at V and 1 base at J, with 6 bases between the two ends.

This chain connects TRBV28 to TRBJ2-1; D uncertain. Germline CDR1 reads MDHEN; CDR2 reads SYDVKM. With 4 bases removed from V and 10 bases from J, the gap between germline ends came to 2 bases. The CDR3 loop spans 9 amino acids. CDR3 loop: CASSSEQFF. DNA for the CDR3: TGTGCCAGCAGTTCCGAGCAGTTCTTC.

The V and J genes are TRBV10-3 and TRBJ2-1, with D unresolved. Germline-derived CDR1 and CDR2 are ENHRY and SYGVKD. Trimming took off 3 bases at V and 0 bases at J, with 6 bases between the two ends. This CDR3 is 14 amino acids long. The CDR3 loop reads CAISDKSSYNEQFF. CDR3 nucleotides: TGTGCCATCAGTGACAAGAGCTCCTACAATGAGCAGTTCTTC.

The J gene is TRBJ2-1, the V gene TRBV7-8, with 14 bases aligning to TRBD2. This CDR3 has 18 residues. V was pared by 5 bases and J by 4 bases, with 10 bases of the junction left unmatched. Germline CDR1 reads SGHVS; CDR2 reads FQNEAQ. Written as DNA, the CDR3 is TGTGCCAGCAGCAAGACTAGCGGGAGGGCATTGGGGTACAATGAGCAGTTCTTC. As protein: CASSKTSGRALGYNEQFF. The whole variable domain, remainder taken from reference TRBV7-8 and TRBJ2-1, is GAGVSQSPRYKVAKRGQDVALRCDPISGHVSLFWYQQALGQGPEFLTYFQNEAQLDKSGLPSDRFFAERPEGSVSTLKIQRTQQEDSAVYLCASSKTSGRALGYNEQFFGPGTRLTVL.

The chain links TRBV27 to TRBJ2-3; TRBD1 is a possible D gene (5 bases). Trimming shortened V by 2 bases and J by 0 bases, and 9 bases separated the two germline ends. Germline V gives CDR1 MNHEY, CDR2 SMNVEV (reference sequence). CDR3 size: 15 residues. CDR3 in DNA: TGTGCCAGCAGTTTAGACGGACATAGCACAGATACGCAGTATTTT. Its protein is CASSLDGHSTDTQYF.

The chain employs TRBV7-6 and TRBJ2-3; 12 bases agree with TRBD2. There are 16 residues in the CDR3. Trimming removed 5 bases from V and 4 bases from J; junction bases left unmatched: 7. CDR1 and CDR2 (germline): SGHVS, FNYEAQ. The chain's CDR3 is CASSIGLAGSADTQYF. CDR3 bases: TGTGCCAGCAGCATCGGACTAGCGGGAAGTGCAGATACGCAGTATTTT.

This chain connects TRBV11-3 to TRBJ2-3, with unresolved D. V lost 5 bases to trimming and J lost 6 bases, with 12 bases between them. The germline V gene encodes CDR1 SGHNT and CDR2 YENEEA. This CDR3 has 13 residues. For the CDR3, the DNA is TGTGCCAGCAGCCGTGGGGATCTGGATACGCAGTATTTT. Translating it yields CASSRGDLDTQYF.

In this sample, this clone turned up a few times. In nucleotides, the CDR3 is TGTGCCAGCAGCCAAGGACTAGGCGTGGCCAATGAGCAGTTCTTC. Translating gives CASSQGLGVANEQFF. This chain uses TRBV4-2 with TRBJ2-1; TRBD2 is a possible D gene (6 bases). The CDR3 extends over 15 amino acids. From germline, CDR1 is LGHNA and CDR2 YNFKEQ. Trimming cost V 1 base and J 6 bases, with 13 bases left between them.

This chain connects TRBV28 to TRBJ2-5, with 8 nucleotides matching TRBD2. J was trimmed by 0 bases and V by 1 base; bases with no gene match: 4. This CDR3 has 16 residues. Germline V gene data show CDR1 as MDHEN and CDR2 as SYDVKM. CDR3 coding DNA: TGTGCCAGCAGTTTATACGTAGCGGGATACCAAGAGACCCAGTACTTC. Encoded protein: CASSLYVAGYQETQYF.

The chain has TRBV19 and TRBJ2-2; D is unresolved. Trimming removed 10 bases at V and 2 bases at J, with 14 bases between. Germline V gene sequence: CDR1 LNHDA, CDR2 SQIVND (reference sequence). The CDR3 has 14 amino acids. In DNA form, the CDR3 reads TGTGCCACCGCCGGAAGGGTAAACACCGGGGAGCTGTTTTTT. It yields the protein CATAGRVNTGELFF.

The chain carries TRBV4-1 and TRBJ2-2; D ambiguous. V lost 4 bases, J lost 5 bases, and 8 bases lay in between. Germline V gives CDR1 MGHRA, CDR2 YSYEKL. CDR3 length equals 13 residues. CDR3 DNA sequence: TGCGCCAGCAGCCCGGTGAGGACCGGGGAGCTGTTTTTT. It encodes CASSPVRTGELFF.

The CDR3 reads CASSWGLDALEQYF. The DNA for the CDR3 is TGCGCCAGCAGCTGGGGACTTGACGCGTTGGAGCAGTACTTC. This chain joins TRBV5-1 and TRBJ2-7; possibly TRBD2 for D (6 bases). The CDR3 length is 14 residues. V lost 3 bases and J 7 bases, leaving 17 bases between the germline ends. Germline lookup yields CDR1 SGHRS and CDR2 YFSETQ.

The chain employs TRBV19 and TRBJ1-5, with a tentative D call TRBD1 (6 bases). The CDR3 consists of 15 residues. Trimming removed 6 bases from V and 9 bases from J, with 21 bases in between. Germline V CDR1 and CDR2: LNHDA, SQIVND (reference sequence). CDR3 sequence: CASRPRDRSPGPQHF. In DNA, the CDR3 is TGTGCCAGTAGGCCTCGTGACAGGTCCCCCGGGCCCCAGCATTTT.

The rearrangement uses TRBV6-6 and TRBJ1-2; the D is unclear. Trimming shortened V by 11 bases and J by 8 bases, and 15 bases separated the two germline ends. The CDR3 runs to 11 residues. The germline V gene encodes CDR1 MNHNY and CDR2 SVGAGI (reference sequence). The CDR3 here is CAVHWARGYTF. CDR3 coding DNA: TGTGCCGTTCATTGGGCGCGCGGCTACACCTTC.